This T cell receptor (beta chain) was retrieved from a study of blood T cell repertoires in COVID-19 (dated by TCRdb to about 2020). Looking at the study overall: Recovered participants in ImmuneRACE Cohort 3 were defined as having two consecutive negative NP/OP PCR tests, clearance from a healthcare professional, or resolution of symptoms. Collaborator samples came from the United States, Italy and Spain and covered acute and convalescent phases of COVID-19. The material from the prospective study consisted of cDNA or gDNA derived from T cells, B-cell-depleted T cells, or PBMCs. Deeply sampled blood TCRbeta repertoires from subjects exposed to, actively infected with, or recovered from COVID-19 were included in the dataset. The repertoires were released in a freely available public database meant as a resource for research on the immune response to SARS-CoV-2. The samples were drawn from the first 160 participants of the ongoing ImmuneRACE study and from more than 1,000 subjects provided by 6 global collaborators. The sample metadata nearly always contained a de-identified subject ID, COVID-19 status, age in years and sex. HLA class I and class II types, where available, came from metadata supplied by the sample provider rather than from assay-based typing.

In the case of this clone: Which antigen it targets is not known. Per-nucleotide qualities are absent, and no much larger clonotype sits a single base away.

CDR1 and CDR2, per the germline V gene, are SGHAT and FQNNGV. The V end gives up 5 bases and the J end 5 bases, leaving 11 bases in the junction not matched to a gene. The CDR3, cysteine through phenylalanine, is 15 amino acids long. Of all the DNA, just the CDR3 is kept, 45 bases in frame from base 1. Enrolling through a virtual design, the prospective study's participants ranged in age from roughly 18 to 90 years and lived across 20 to 25 United States geographic areas. In the prospective study, cohorts were assigned on the basis of participant-reported clinical history obtained from a screening survey and a study questionnaire. In the prospective study, whole blood, serum and a nasopharyngeal or oropharyngeal swab were collected from each participant by mobile phlebotomists. Over a roughly two-month period, participants in the prospective study had the option of providing additional blood draws and questionnaires. Before DNA extraction, blood samples from the prospective study were shipped at room temperature or frozen.

What the research found in general, with its limitations: The amount of clinical and demographic metadata varied by source and participant and was provided uncurated.

TCRbeta CDR3 regions were amplified from genomic DNA by means of the immunoSEQ Assay, a bias-controlled multiplex PCR. The authors processed their data as follows. The number of nucleated cells in each sample was estimated from the amplification of reference gene primers within the assay. To quantify the absolute abundance of each unique TCRbeta CDR3 rearrangement, sequence reads were collapsed and filtered. For each sample, productive Simpson clonality was calculated as the square root of Simpson's diversity index over productive rearrangements. TCRdb took this table from immuneACCESS and kept in-frame rearrangements with V and J called. Such tables lack part of the clones; where checked against another copy, unresolved V genes explain under half of the gap, and the rest is unexplained. The DNA gave D and trimming, while V, J and clone size come from that table. Present in this sample are more than 120,000 clones, around 82% of which were seen just once. In total, the top ten clones hold more than 3% of the sample.

This clonotype was obtained from a man aged 50 to 59 in a cohort exposed to, infected with or recovered from COVID-19 (not recorded which). The sequencing sample was made of PBMCs or T cells enriched from blood (not recorded which). The rearranged segments are TRBV11-2 and TRBJ2-5, with 7 junctional bases fitting TRBD2. The nucleotide sequence reads TGTGCCAGCAGCAGGACTGGCGGGAGAGATGAGACCCAGTACTTC. It translates to CASSRTGGRDETQYF.